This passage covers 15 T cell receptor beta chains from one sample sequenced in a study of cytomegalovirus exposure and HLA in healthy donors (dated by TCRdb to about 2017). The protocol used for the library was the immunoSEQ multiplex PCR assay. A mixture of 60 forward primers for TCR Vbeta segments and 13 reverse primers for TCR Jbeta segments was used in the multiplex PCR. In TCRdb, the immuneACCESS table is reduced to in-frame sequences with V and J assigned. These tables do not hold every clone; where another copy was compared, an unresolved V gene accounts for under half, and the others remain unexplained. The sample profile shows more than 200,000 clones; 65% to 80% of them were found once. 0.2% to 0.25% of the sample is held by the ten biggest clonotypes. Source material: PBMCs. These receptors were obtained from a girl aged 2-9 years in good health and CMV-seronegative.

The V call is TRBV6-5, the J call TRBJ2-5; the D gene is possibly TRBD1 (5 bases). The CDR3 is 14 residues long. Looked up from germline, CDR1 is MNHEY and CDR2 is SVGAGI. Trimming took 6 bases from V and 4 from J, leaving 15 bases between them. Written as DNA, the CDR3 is TGTGCCAGCAGGGGGTTGTGGGGCGGAGAGACCCAGTACTTC. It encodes CASRGLWGGETQYF.

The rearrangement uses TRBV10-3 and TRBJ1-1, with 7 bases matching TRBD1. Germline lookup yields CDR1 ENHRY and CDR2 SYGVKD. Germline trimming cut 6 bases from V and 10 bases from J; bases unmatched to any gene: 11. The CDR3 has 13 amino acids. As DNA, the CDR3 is TGTGCCATCAGGTCACAGACAGGGCGATTAGCTTTCTTT. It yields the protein CAIRSQTGRLAFF.

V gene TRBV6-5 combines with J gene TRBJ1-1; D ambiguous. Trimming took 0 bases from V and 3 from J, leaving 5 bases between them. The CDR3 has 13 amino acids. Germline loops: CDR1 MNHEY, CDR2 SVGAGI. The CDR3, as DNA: TGTGCCAGCAGTTACTCCCTATACACTGAAGCTTTCTTT. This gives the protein CASSYSLYTEAFF.

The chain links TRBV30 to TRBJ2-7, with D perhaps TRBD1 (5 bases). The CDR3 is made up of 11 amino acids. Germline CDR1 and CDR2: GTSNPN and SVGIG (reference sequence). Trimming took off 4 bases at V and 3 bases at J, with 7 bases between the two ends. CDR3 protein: CAWKTGYEQYF. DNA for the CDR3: TGTGCCTGGAAAACAGGCTACGAGCAGTACTTC.

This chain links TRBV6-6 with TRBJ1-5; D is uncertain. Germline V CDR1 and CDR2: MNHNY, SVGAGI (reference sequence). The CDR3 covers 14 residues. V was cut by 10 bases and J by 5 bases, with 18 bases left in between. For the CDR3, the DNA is TGTGCCACCGATGGGGAGGGCGTGTATCAGCCCCAGCATTTT. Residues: CATDGEGVYQPQHF.

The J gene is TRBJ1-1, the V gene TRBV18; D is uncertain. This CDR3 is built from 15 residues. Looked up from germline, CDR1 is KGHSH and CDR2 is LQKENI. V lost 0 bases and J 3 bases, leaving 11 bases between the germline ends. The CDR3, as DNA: TGTGCCAGCTCACCACCTCGGGGTTTGTACACTGAAGCTTTCTTT. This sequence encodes CASSPPRGLYTEAFF.

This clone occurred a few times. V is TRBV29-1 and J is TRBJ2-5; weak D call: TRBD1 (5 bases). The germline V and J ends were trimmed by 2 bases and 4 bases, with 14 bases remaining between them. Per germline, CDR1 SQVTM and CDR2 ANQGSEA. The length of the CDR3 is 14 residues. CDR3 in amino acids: CSVEQGAFRETQYF. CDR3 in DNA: TGCAGCGTTGAACAAGGGGCATTTCGAGAGACCCAGTACTTC. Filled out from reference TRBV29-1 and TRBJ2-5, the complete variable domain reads SAVISQKPSRDICQRGTSLTIQCQVDSQVTMMFWYRQQPGQSLTLIATANQGSEATYESGFVIDKFPISRPNLTFSTLTVSNMSPEDSSIYLCSVEQGAFRETQYFGPGTRLLVL.

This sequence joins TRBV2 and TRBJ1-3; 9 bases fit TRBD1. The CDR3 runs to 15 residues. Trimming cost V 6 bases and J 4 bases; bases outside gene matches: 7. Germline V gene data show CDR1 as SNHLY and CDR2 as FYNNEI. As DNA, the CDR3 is TGTGCCAGCAGGGACAGGGGCAGGTCGGGAAACACCATATATTTT. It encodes CASRDRGRSGNTIYF. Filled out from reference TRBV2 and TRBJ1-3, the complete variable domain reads EPEVTQTPSHQVTQMGQEVILRCVPISNHLYFYWYRQILGQKVEFLVSFYNNEISEKSEIFDDQFSVERPDGSNFTLKIRSTKLEDSAMYFCASRDRGRSGNTIYFGEGSWLTVV.

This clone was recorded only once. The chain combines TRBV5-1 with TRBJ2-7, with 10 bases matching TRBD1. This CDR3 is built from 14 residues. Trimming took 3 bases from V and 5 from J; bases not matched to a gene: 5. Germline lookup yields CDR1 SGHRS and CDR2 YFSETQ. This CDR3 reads CASSSDRGRDEQYF. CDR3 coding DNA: TGCGCCAGCAGCTCCGACAGGGGGCGCGACGAGCAGTACTTC.

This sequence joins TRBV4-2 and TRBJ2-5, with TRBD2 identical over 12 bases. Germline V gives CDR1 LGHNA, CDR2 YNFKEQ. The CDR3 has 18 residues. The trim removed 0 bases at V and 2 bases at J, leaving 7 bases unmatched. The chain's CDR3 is CASSQDQYLAGGQETQYF. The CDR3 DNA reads TGTGCCAGCAGCCAAGATCAGTATCTAGCGGGAGGGCAAGAGACCCAGTACTTC.

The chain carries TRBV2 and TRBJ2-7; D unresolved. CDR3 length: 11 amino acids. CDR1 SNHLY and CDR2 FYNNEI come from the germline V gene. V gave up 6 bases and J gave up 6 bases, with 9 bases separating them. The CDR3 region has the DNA TGTGCCAGCAGACTCACGATCGAGCAGTACTTC. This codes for CASRLTIEQYF.

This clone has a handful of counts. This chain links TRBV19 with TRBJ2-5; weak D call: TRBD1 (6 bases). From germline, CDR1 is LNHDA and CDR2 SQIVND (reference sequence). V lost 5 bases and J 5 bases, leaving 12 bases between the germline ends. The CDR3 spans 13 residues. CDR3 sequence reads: CASSPQGWETQYF. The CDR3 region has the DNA TGTGCCAGTAGTCCTCAGGGGTGGGAGACCCAGTACTTC.

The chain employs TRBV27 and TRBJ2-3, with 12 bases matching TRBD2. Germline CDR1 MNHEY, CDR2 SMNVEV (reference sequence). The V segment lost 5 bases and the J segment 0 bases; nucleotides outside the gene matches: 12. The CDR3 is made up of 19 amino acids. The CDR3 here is CASSALLAGGPGSTDTQYF. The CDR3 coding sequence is TGTGCCAGCAGTGCCCTCCTAGCGGGGGGGCCGGGTAGCACAGATACGCAGTATTTT.

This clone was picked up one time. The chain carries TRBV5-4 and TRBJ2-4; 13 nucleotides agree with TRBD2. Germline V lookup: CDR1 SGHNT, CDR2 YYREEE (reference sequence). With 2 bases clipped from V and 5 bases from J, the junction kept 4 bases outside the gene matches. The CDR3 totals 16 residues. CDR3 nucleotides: TGTGCCAGCAGCTTTGGGACTAGCGGGACACAAAACATTCAGTACTTC. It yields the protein CASSFGTSGTQNIQYF. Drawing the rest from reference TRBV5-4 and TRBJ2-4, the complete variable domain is ETGVTQSPTHLIKTRGQQVTLRCSSQSGHNTVSWYQQALGQGPQFIFQYYREEENGRGNFPPRFSGLQFPNYSSELNVNALELDDSALYLCASSFGTSGTQNIQYFGAGTRLSVL.

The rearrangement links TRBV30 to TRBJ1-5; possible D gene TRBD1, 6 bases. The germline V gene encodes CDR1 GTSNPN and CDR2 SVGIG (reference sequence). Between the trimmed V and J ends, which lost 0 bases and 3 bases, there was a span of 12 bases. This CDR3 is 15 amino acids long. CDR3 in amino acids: CAWSVSRGDNQPQHF. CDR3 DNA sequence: TGTGCCTGGAGTGTGTCCAGGGGAGACAATCAGCCCCAGCATTTT.